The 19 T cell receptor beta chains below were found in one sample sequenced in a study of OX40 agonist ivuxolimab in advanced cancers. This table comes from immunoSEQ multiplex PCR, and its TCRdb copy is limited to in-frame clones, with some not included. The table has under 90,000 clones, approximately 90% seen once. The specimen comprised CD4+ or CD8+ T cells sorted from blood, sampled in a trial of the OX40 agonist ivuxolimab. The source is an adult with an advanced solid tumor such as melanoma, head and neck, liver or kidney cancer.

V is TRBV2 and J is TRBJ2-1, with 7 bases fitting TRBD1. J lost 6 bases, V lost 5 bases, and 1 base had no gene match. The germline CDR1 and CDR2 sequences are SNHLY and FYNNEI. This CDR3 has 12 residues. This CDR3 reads CASSRQGNEQFF. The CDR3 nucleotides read TGTGCCAGCAGTAGACAGGGCAATGAGCAGTTCTTC. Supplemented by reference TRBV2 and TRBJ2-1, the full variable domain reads EPEVTQTPSHQVTQMGQEVILRCVPISNHLYFYWYRQILGQKVEFLVSFYNNEISEKSEIFDDQFSVERPDGSNFTLKIRSTKLEDSAMYFCASSRQGNEQFFGPGTRLTVL.

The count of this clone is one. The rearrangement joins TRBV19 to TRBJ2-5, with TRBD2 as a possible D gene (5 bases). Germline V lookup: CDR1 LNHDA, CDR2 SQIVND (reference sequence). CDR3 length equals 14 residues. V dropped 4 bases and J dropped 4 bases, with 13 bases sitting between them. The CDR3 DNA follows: TGTGCCAGTAGTAACCCCTCTACTAGAGAGACCCAGTACTTC. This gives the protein CASSNPSTRETQYF.

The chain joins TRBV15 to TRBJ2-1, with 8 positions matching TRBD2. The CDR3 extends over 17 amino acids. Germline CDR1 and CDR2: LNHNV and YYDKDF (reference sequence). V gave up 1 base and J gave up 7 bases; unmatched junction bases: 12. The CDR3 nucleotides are TGTGCCACCAGCAGAGTCCGAGCGGGAGAATCCGGTAATGAGCAGTTCTTC. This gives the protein CATSRVRAGESGNEQFF. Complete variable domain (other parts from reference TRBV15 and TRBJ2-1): DAMVIQNPRYQVTQFGKPVTLSCSQTLNHNVMYWYQQKSSQAPKLLFHYYDKDFNNEADTPDNFQSRRPNTSFCFLDIRSPGLGDTAMYLCATSRVRAGESGNEQFFGPGTRLTVL.

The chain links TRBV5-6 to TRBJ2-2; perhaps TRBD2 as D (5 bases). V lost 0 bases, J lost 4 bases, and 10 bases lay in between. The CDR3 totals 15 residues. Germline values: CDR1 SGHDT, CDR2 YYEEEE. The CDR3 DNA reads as TGTGCCAGCAGCTTGGTGGGTCGGGGCACCGGGGAGCTGTTTTTT. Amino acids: CASSLVGRGTGELFF.

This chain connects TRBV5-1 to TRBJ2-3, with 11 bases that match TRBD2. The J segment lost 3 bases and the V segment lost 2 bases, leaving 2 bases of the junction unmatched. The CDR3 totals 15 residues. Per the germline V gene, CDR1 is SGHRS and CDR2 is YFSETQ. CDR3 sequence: CASSLWTSGTDTQYF. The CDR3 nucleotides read TGCGCCAGCAGCTTATGGACTAGCGGGACAGATACGCAGTATTTT.

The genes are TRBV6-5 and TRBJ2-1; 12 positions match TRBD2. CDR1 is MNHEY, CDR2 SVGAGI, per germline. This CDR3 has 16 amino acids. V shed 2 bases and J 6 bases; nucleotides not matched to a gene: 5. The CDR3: CASSYAGGLAGNEQFF. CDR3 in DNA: TGTGCCAGCAGTTACGCTGGGGGACTAGCGGGCAATGAGCAGTTCTTC.

In DNA form, the CDR3 reads TGTGCCAGCAGCGTAGGGGCCCGGGGGGGGCAAGAGACCCAGTACTTC. Translation gives CASSVGARGGQETQYF. This sequence joins TRBV9 and TRBJ2-5; 8 bases are a match to TRBD2. V shed 0 bases and J 2 bases; nucleotides not matched to a gene: 6. CDR1 is SGDLS and CDR2 is YYNGEE in the germline V gene. The CDR3 contains 16 residues.

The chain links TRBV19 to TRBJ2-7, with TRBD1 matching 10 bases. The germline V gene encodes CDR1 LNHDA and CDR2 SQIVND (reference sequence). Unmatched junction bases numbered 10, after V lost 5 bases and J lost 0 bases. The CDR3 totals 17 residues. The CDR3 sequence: CASSRGTGARFSYEQYF. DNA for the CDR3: TGTGCCAGTAGTCGTGGGACAGGGGCTAGATTCTCCTACGAGCAGTACTTC.

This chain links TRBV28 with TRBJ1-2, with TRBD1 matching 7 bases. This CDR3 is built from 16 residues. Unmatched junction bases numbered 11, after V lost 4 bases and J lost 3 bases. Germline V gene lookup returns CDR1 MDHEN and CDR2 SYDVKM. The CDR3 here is CASSSQGVGSDYGYTF. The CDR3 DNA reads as TGTGCCAGCAGTTCCCAGGGGGTTGGTTCTGACTATGGCTACACCTTC.

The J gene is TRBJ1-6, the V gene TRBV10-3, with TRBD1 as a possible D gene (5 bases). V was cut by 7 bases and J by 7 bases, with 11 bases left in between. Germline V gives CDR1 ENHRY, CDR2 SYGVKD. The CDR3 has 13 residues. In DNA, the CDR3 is TGTGCCATCACTGGGGCGGAGAATTCACCCCTCCACTTT. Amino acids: CAITGAENSPLHF.

The DNA for the CDR3 is TGTGCCAGCAGCTTTCGGGCCTCTGGGGCCAACGTCCTGACTTTC. Translating it yields CASSFRASGANVLTF. The chain is built from TRBV5-6 and TRBJ2-6; D unclear. There are 15 residues in the CDR3. Germline V gene data show CDR1 as SGHDT and CDR2 as YYEEEE. The V end was cut by 2 bases, the J end by 0 bases, with 6 bases between.

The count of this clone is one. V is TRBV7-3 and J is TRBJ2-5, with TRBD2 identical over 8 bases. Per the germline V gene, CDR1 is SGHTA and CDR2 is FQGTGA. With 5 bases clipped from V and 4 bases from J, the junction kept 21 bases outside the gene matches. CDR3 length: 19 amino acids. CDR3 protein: CASSTLASGFLPGGETQYF. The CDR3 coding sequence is TGTGCCAGCAGCACCCTGGCTAGCGGGTTCCTACCGGGGGGAGAGACCCAGTACTTC.

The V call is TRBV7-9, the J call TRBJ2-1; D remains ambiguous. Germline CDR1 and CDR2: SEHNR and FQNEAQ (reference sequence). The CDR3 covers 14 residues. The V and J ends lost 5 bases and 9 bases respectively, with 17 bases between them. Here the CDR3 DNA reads TGTGCCAGCAGCCCCCAAGCGAGTTGGGGTGAGCAGTTCTTC. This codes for CASSPQASWGEQFF.

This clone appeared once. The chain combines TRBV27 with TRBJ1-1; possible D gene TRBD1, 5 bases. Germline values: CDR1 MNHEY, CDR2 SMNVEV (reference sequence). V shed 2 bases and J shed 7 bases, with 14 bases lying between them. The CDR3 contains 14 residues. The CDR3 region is CASSLVGQGSEAFF. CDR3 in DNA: TGTGCCAGCAGTTTAGTAGGGCAGGGAAGTGAAGCTTTCTTT.

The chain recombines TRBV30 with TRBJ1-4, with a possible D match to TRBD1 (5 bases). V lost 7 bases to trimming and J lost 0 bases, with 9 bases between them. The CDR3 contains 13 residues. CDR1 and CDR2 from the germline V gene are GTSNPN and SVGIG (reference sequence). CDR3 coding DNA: TGTGCCTCTGACAGTTCAACTAATGAAAAACTGTTTTTT. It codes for CASDSSTNEKLFF.

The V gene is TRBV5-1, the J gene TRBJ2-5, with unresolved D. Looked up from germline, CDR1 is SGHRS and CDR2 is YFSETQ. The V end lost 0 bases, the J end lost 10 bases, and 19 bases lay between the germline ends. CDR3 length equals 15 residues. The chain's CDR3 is CASSLGDGGRDHQYF. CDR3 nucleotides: TGCGCCAGCAGCTTGGGGGATGGCGGAAGAGACCACCAGTACTTC.

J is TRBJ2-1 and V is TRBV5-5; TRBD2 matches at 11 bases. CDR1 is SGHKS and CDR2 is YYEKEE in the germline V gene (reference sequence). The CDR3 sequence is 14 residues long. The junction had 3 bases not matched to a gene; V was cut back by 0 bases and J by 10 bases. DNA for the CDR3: TGTGCCAGCAGCTTGGCGGCTAGCGGGGGGGAGCAGTTCTTC. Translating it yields CASSLAASGGEQFF.

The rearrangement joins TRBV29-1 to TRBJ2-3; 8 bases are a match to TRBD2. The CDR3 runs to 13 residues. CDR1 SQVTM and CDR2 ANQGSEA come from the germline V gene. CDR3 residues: CSSRAGVSDTQYF. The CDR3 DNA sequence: TGCAGTTCGCGAGCGGGAGTTTCAGATACGCAGTATTTT.

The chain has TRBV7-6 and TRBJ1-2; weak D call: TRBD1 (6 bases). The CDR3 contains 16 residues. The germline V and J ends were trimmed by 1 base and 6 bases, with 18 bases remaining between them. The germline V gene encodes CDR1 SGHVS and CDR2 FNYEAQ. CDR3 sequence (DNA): TGTGCCAGCAGCTTAGTAGGGGAGCGGGGGGCAGATGGCTACACCTTC. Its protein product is CASSLVGERGADGYTF.